This TCR beta chain was captured by sequencing in a study of blood T cells in healthy people across ages. Through a sample-barcoded 5' primer and a J-beta primer mix, a second PCR was run for 7 to 11 cycles. From the 5' RACE reads, TCRdb called clonotypes with MiXCR, one entry per CDR3 protein. Here the sample spans about 680,000 distinct CDR3 sequences, 45% to 50% being singletons. V was cut by 2 bases and J by 7 bases, with 15 bases left in between. Germline V gene sequence: CDR1 SGHTA, CDR2 FQGTGA. CDR3 length: 14 amino acids. This chain links TRBV7-3 with TRBJ2-7; TRBD1 is a possible D gene (6 bases). This clonotype originated in a woman in her fifties or sixties in good health. Sequencing was carried out using blood. CDR3 loop: CASSLGAGDREQYF. DNA for the CDR3: TGTGCCAGCAGCTTAGGGGCAGGGGATCGTGAGCAGTACTTC. Filled out from reference TRBV7-3 and TRBJ2-7, the complete variable domain reads GAGVSQTPSNKVTEKGKYVELRCDPISGHTALYWYRQSLGQGPEFLIYFQGTGAADDSGLPNDRFFAVRPEGSVSTLKIQRTERGDSAVYLCASSLGAGDREQYFGPGTRLTVT.